The next 10 T cell receptor beta chains were all read from a single sample in a study of blood T cell repertoires in COVID-19. Profiled with immunoSEQ multiplex PCR; TCRdb holds only in-frame clones, not every one. Of about 300,000 clones listed, nearly 90% are singletons. Sequenced sample: peripheral blood. These receptors all stem from a woman aged 30 to 39 with COVID-19, enrolled during active disease.

This chain uses TRBV6-2 or TRBV6-3 with TRBJ1-2, with TRBD1 matching over 9 bases. The ends lost 6 bases at V and 8 bases at J; junction bases unmatched: 13. The CDR3 sequence is 15 residues long. From germline, CDR1 is MNHEY and CDR2 SVGEGT. In DNA, the CDR3 is TGTGCCAGCAGCAAAACCGGGACAGGGCCTCAAGGCTACACCTTC. Its translation: CASSKTGTGPQGYTF.

The chain has TRBV5-1 and TRBJ2-1; 7 bases agree with TRBD1. Germline values: CDR1 SGHRS, CDR2 YFSETQ. Trimming at V came to 6 bases and at J to 1 base, leaving 4 bases not matched to a gene. This CDR3 has 14 residues. CDR3: CASKTGQSYNEQFF. As DNA, the CDR3 is TGCGCCAGCAAAACGGGACAGTCCTACAATGAGCAGTTCTTC.

V usage is TRBV7-8 and J usage is TRBJ1-5; D might be TRBD1 (6 bases). The CDR3 contains 13 residues. CDR1 SGHVS and CDR2 FQNEAQ come from the germline V gene. V was shortened by 5 bases and J by 9 bases, with 14 bases between the two germline ends. Here the CDR3 DNA reads TGTGCCAGCAGCCCTGGGGGGGGCCGGCCCCAGCATTTT. This gives the protein CASSPGGGRPQHF.

The chain couples TRBV12-5 to TRBJ1-1; tentatively, D is TRBD1 (6 bases). Germline CDR1 and CDR2: LGHNT and FRNRAP. The CDR3 sequence is 13 residues long. V lost 3 bases to trimming and J lost 4 bases, with 9 bases between them. CDR3 amino acids: CASGLWGRTEAFF. The CDR3 DNA sequence: TGTGCTAGTGGTTTATGGGGGCGCACTGAAGCTTTCTTT.

This clone was detected a few times. The chain recombines TRBV9 with TRBJ2-7; the match to TRBD1 covers 7 bases. The CDR3 runs to 15 residues. V was clipped by 4 bases and J by 0 bases; unmatched bases: 7. Germline loops: CDR1 SGDLS, CDR2 YYNGEE. The CDR3 nucleotides are TGTGCCAGCAGCCCTCACAGGGGAAGCTCCTACGAGCAGTACTTC. Translated: CASSPHRGSSYEQYF.

The rearrangement links TRBV12-3 or TRBV12-4 to TRBJ1-1; TRBD1 might be the D (6 bases). Trimming took off 3 bases at V and 6 bases at J, with 11 bases between the two ends. The CDR3 loop spans 13 amino acids. The CDR3 sequence: CASSFEDSPEAFF. For the CDR3, the DNA is TGTGCCAGCAGTTTCGAGGACAGCCCTGAAGCTTTCTTT.

The chain combines TRBV5-4 with TRBJ1-1; D is possibly TRBD1 (5 bases). The germline V gene has CDR1 SGHNT and CDR2 YYREEE (reference sequence). V gave up 2 bases and J gave up 7 bases, with 9 bases separating them. The CDR3 totals 12 residues. The CDR3 sequence is CASSLVGVEAFF. DNA of the CDR3: TGTGCCAGCAGCTTAGTAGGGGTTGAAGCTTTCTTT.

The CDR3 sequence is CASSYGEGNEQFF. In DNA form, the CDR3 reads TGTGCCAGCAGTTACGGGGAGGGAAATGAGCAGTTCTTC. This chain connects TRBV6-5 to TRBJ2-1, with 7 bases that match TRBD2. Germline trimming cut 2 bases from V and 7 bases from J; bases unmatched to any gene: 2. This CDR3 is built from 13 residues. Germline CDR1 reads MNHEY; CDR2 reads SVGAGI.

V usage is TRBV11-3 and J usage is TRBJ2-5; the match to TRBD2 covers 8 bases. With V trimmed by 1 base and J by 7 bases, 8 bases remained unmatched. This CDR3 has 15 amino acids. The germline V gene has CDR1 SGHNT and CDR2 YENEEA. The CDR3 protein is CASSLGSGLERTQYF. The CDR3 DNA reads TGTGCCAGCAGCTTAGGGTCGGGACTAGAAAGGACCCAGTACTTC.

This clone showed up just a few times. The identical CDR3 is also encoded by other nucleotide sequences in the sample. The CDR3 loop reads CASSQARDQPQHF. Written as DNA, the CDR3 is TGTGCCAGCAGCCAGGCCCGGGATCAGCCCCAGCATTTT. The chain is built from TRBV3-1 (or the pseudogene TRBV3-2) and TRBJ1-5; D remains unclear. CDR1 LGHDT and CDR2 YNNKEL come from the germline V gene (reference sequence). With 3 bases removed from V and 5 bases from J, the gap between germline ends came to 8 bases. This CDR3 is built from 13 residues.